This TCR beta chain was recovered during a study of control samples from healthy donors and cancer patients. Clones were sequenced by immunoSEQ multiplex PCR, and TCRdb holds only the in-frame ones, with some missing. The sample contains approximately 170,000 clones, approximately 94% of which appear only once. V was trimmed by 0 bases and J by 1 base, leaving 21 bases between them. This CDR3 has 19 amino acids. The germline CDR1 and CDR2 sequences are MGHRA and YSYEKL. This chain joins TRBV4-1 and TRBJ1-1; unclear D gene. Sample: blood. This clonotype originated in a man under 40 in good health. Here the CDR3 reads CASSQDATPTWAANTEAFF. Here the CDR3 DNA reads TGCGCCAGCAGCCAAGATGCCACGCCGACCTGGGCAGCGAACACTGAAGCTTTCTTT.